The clone carrying this T cell receptor (beta chain) was counted many times. What it binds is not known. The CDR3 spans 15 residues. V lost 5 bases, J lost 4 bases, and 5 bases stayed unmatched. Germline lookup yields CDR1 SGHTA and CDR2 FQGNSA. The sample originates from a study of CD8 T cells in ankylosing spondylitis. Study-wide results and caveats: Some of the motif variants had earlier been found in reactive arthritis patients' fluid and blood. Reportedly, significant enrichment of disease-linked clones occurred in matched ankylosing spondylitis synovial fluid. Characteristic, it appeared, of ankylosing spondylitis blood was a TCR beta motif of roughly eight highly homologous variants.

By quantitative 5'-RACE with molecular barcodes, the TCR beta libraries were made. TCRdb fed the 5' RACE reads into MiXCR, producing one record per CDR3 protein. The data hold 100,000 to 150,000 distinct CDR3 sequences, with over 7% observed a single time. Specimen: blood, either unsorted or a sorted T cell fraction (not recorded which). This clonotype was sampled from a male donor with ankylosing spondylitis or in good health (not recorded which). The rearrangement uses TRBV7-2 and TRBJ1-6; 7 bases are shared with TRBD1. The CDR3 spells CASSGSGQYNSPLHF. The DNA of the CDR3 is TGTGCCAGCAGCGGATCGGGACAGTATAATTCACCCCTCCACTTT.